Each of the 3 T cell receptor beta chains below was sequenced from the same sample in a study of shared clonotypes between healthy human individuals (dated by TCRdb to about 2020). Library preparation was by the immunoSEQ multiplex PCR assay. TCRdb mirrors the immuneACCESS table, restricted to in-frame sequences. Some clones are absent from its copies; in checked studies, under half trace to an unresolved V gene, and the reason for the others is unknown. In this sample the table shows under 1,100,000 clones, around 82% of which occur a single time. The ten top clones hold 0.6% to 0.7% of the sample. What was sequenced was memory CD4+ T cells from PBMCs. Explained via the paper, the cell subset or site label denotes: CD45RA-negative fraction. These receptor sequences come from a man younger than 35 in good health. Some clones in this sample may be carry-over from other donors' samples.

This clone was observed at least ten times. The rearrangement uses TRBV2 and TRBJ2-6; no clear D gene. Trimming took off 4 bases at V and 0 bases at J, with 4 bases between the two ends. CDR3 size: 14 residues. CDR1 is SNHLY and CDR2 is FYNNEI in the germline V gene. CDR3 sequence (DNA): TGTGCCAGCAGTGGGGACTCTGGGGCCAACGTCCTGACTTTC. Translating gives CASSGDSGANVLTF. Full variable domain (outside the CDR3, taken from reference TRBV2 and TRBJ2-6): EPEVTQTPSHQVTQMGQEVILRCVPISNHLYFYWYRQILGQKVEFLVSFYNNEISEKSEIFDDQFSVERPDGSNFTLKIRSTKLEDSAMYFCASSGDSGANVLTFGAGSRLTVL.

Of note for this clone: Given a much more abundant clone one base away, this may be a read error. This CDR3 reads CASSLDTGELFF. The CDR3 DNA reads as TGTGCCAGCAGTTTAGACACCGGGGAGCTGTTTTTT. V is TRBV28 and J is TRBJ2-2; D is ambiguous. CDR1 is MDHEN and CDR2 is SYDVKM in the germline V gene. The V end was cut by 2 bases, the J end by 3 bases, with 1 base between. The CDR3 extends over 12 amino acids.

This clone was seen repeatedly, ten times or more. Within the sample, other DNA sequences also encode this same CDR3. This rearrangement joins TRBV5-1 to TRBJ1-3; D remains unclear. This CDR3 region has 14 residues. Germline assignment: CDR1 SGHRS and CDR2 YFSETQ. Trimming stripped 3 bases from V and 2 bases from J, with 9 bases between. CDR3 coding DNA: TGCGCCAGCAGCTCCTCGGGTACTGGAAACACCATATATTTT. Protein product: CASSSSGTGNTIYF.